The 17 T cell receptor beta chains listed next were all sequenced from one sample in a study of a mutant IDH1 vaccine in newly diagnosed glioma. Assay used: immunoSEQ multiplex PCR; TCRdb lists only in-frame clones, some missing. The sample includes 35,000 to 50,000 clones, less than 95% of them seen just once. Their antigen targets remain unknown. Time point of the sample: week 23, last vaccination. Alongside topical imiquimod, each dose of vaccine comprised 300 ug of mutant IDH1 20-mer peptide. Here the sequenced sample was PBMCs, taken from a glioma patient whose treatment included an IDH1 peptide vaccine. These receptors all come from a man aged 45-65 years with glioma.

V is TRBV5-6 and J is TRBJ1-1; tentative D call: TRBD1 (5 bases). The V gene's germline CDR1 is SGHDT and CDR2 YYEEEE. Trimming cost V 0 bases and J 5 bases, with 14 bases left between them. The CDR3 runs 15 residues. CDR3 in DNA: TGTGCCAGCAGCTTGGGGGGGTCCGTCAGGACTGAAGCTTTCTTT. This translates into CASSLGGSVRTEAFF.

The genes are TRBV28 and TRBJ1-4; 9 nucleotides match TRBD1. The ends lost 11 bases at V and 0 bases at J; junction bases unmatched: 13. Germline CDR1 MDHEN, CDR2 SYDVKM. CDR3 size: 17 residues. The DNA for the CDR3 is TGTGCCGCACGGACAGGGGTGTTTGGGACAACTAATGAAAAACTGTTTTTT. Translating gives CAARTGVFGTTNEKLFF.

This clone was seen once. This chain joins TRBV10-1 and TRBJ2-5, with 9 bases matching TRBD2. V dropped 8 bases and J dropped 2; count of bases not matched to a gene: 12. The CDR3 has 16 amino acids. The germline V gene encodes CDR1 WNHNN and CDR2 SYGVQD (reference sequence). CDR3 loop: CASSSGAAGGQETQYF. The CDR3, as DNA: TGCGCCAGCTCTAGCGGGGCGGCGGGGGGACAAGAGACCCAGTACTTC.

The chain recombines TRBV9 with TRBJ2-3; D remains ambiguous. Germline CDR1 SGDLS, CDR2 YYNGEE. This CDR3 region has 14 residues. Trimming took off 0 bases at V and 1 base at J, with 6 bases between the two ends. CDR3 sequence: CASSVEHGTDTQYF. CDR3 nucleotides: TGTGCCAGCAGCGTAGAGCATGGCACAGATACGCAGTATTTT.

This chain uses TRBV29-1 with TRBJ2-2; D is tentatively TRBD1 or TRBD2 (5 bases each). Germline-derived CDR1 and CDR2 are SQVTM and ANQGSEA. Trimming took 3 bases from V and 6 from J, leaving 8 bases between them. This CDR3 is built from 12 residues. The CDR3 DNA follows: TGCAGCGTTGAGAGGGGTCCCGGGGAGCTGTTTTTT. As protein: CSVERGPGELFF.

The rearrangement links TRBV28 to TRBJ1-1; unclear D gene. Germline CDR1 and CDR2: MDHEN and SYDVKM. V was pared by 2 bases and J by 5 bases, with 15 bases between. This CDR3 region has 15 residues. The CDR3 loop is CASSLGGGVRTEAFF. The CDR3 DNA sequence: TGTGCCAGCAGTTTAGGCGGTGGGGTTAGGACTGAAGCTTTCTTT.

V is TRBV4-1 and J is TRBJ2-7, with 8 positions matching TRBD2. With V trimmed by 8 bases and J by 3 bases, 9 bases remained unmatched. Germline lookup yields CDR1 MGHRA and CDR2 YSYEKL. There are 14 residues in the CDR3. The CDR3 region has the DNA TGCGCCAGCTCGACCCCGGGAGGGATCTACGAGCAGTACTTC. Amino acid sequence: CASSTPGGIYEQYF.

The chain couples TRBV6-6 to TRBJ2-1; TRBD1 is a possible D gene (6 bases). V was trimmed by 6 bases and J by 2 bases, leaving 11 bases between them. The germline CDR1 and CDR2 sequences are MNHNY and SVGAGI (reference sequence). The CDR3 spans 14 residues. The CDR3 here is CASSPWTAYNEQFF. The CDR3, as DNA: TGTGCCAGCAGCCCCTGGACAGCCTACAATGAGCAGTTCTTC.

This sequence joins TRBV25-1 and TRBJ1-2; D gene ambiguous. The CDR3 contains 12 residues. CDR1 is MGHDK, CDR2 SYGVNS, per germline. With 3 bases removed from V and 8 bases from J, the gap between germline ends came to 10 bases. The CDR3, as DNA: TGTGCCAGCAGTGAGGGCTTAGGGGGCTACACCTTC. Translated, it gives CASSEGLGGYTF.

CDR3: CASSGQPLGGGGYEQYF. The DNA for the CDR3 is TGTGCCAGCAGTGGCCAACCTCTGGGAGGGGGCGGATACGAGCAGTACTTC. J is TRBJ2-7 and V is TRBV2, with D perhaps TRBD1 or TRBD2 (7 bases each). Germline V gives CDR1 SNHLY, CDR2 FYNNEI. This CDR3 has 17 residues. The V gene lost 4 bases and the J gene lost 4 bases, with 23 bases spanning the gap.

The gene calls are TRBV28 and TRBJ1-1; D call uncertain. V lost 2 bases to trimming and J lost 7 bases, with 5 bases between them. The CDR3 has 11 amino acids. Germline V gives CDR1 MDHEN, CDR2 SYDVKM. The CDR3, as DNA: TGTGCCAGCAGTTTAAACTTTGAAGCTTTCTTT. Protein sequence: CASSLNFEAFF.

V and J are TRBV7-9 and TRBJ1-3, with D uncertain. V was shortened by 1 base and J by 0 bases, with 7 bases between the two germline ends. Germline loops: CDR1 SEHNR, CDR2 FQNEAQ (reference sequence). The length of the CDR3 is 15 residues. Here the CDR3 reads CASSLGSISGNTIYF. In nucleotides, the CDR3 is TGTGCCAGCAGCTTAGGCAGTATCTCTGGAAACACCATATATTTT.

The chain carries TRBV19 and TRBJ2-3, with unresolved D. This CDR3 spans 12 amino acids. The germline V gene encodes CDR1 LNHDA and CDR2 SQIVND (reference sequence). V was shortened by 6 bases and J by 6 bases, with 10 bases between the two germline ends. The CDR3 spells CASSLLADTQYF. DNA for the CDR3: TGTGCCAGTAGCCTCCTCGCCGATACGCAGTATTTT.

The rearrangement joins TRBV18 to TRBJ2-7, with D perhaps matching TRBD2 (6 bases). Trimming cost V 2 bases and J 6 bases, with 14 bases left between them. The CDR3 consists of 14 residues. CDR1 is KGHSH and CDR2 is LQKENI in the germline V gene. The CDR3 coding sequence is TGTGCCAGCTCACCAACCCGGGAGCCCTCCGAGCAGTACTTC. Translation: CASSPTREPSEQYF.

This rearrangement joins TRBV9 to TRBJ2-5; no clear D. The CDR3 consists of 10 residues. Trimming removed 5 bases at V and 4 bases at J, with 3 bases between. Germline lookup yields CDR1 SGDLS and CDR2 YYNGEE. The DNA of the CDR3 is TGTGCCAGCAGTGGAGAGACCCAGTACTTC. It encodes CASSGETQYF. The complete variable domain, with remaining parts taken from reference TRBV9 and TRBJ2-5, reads DSGVTQTPKHLITATGQRVTLRCSPRSGDLSVYWYQQSLDQGLQFLIQYYNGEERAKGNILERFSAQQFPDLHSELNLSSLELGDSALYFCASSGETQYFGPGTRLLVL.

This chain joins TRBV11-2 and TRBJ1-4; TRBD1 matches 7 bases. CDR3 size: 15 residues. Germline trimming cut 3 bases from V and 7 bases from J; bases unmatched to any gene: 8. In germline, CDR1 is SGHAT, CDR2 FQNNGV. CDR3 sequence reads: CASSLNTGDGEKLFF. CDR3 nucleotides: TGTGCCAGCAGCTTGAATACAGGGGATGGTGAAAAACTGTTTTTT.

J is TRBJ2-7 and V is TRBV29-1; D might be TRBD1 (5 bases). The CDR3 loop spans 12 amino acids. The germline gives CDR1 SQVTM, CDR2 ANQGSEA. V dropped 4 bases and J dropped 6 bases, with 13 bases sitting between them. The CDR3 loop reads CSVARAGIEQYF. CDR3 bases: TGCAGCGTTGCCAGGGCTGGGATCGAGCAGTACTTC.